Presented here are 26 T cell receptor beta chains from one specimen sequenced in a study of CD8+CD57+ T cells in acquired aplastic anemia. The authors sequenced patients whose flow cytometry had shown CD8+CD57+ cell expansion. Genomic DNA constituted the template upon which TCR beta VDJ and CDR3 profiling was performed. TCRdb re-called the reads through MiXCR, storing one row per CDR3 protein. This table has 200,000 to 300,000 distinct CDR3 sequences, approximately 80% appearing once. Specimen: sorted CD4+, CD8+, or CD8+CD57+ T cells (not recorded which) from PBMCs. These TCRs come from a human donor with aplastic anemia.

As concerns this clonotype: This CDR3 fails to terminate in the conserved phenylalanine or tryptophan, so it likely reflects a read error. It is unclear where the CDR3 begins or ends on the DNA, so no DNA is shown, and the CDR3 is as TCRdb lists it. The CDR3 loop is CASSDGGGHDQQY. The chain carries TRBV7-3 and TRBJ2-1; the tabulated D call, TRBD2, remains unverified against the DNA. CDR1 and CDR2 from the germline V gene are SGHTA and FQGTGA. Including both end residues, the CDR3 is 13 amino acids long.

This CDR3 reads CASSAVQGANDQYF. CDR3 nucleotide sequence: TGTGCCAGCAGCGCTGTACAGGGCGCCAATGATCAGTACTTC. This chain joins TRBV7-2 and TRBJ2-1, with D possibly being TRBD1 (6 bases). The end of the DNA fits TRBJ2-4 better, so the J call may be wrong. The CDR3 runs to 14 residues. Germline V gene data show CDR1 as SGHTA and CDR2 as FQGNSA.

Only a few counts were recorded for this clonotype. The gene calls are TRBV7-9 and TRBJ1-5, with unresolved D. The V end was cut by 6 bases, the J end by 2 bases, with 17 bases between. Germline-derived CDR1 and CDR2 are SEHNR and FQNEAQ (reference sequence). The CDR3 is made up of 16 amino acids. The CDR3 DNA is TGTGCCAGCAGTCGCTTGAGCGGGGAGGGCAATCAGCCCCAGCATTTT. Protein sequence: CASSRLSGEGNQPQHF. Supplemented by reference TRBV7-9 and TRBJ1-5, the full variable domain reads DTGVSQNPRHKITKRGQNVTFRCDPISEHNRLYWYRQTLGQGPEFLTYFQNEAQLEKSRLLSDRFSAERPKGSFSTLEIQRTEQGDSAMYLCASSRLSGEGNQPQHFGDGTRLSIL.

The table lists this clonotype with many counts. The chain recombines TRBV6-6 with TRBJ1-2, with D unclear. This CDR3 is built from 14 residues. The ends were cut back, 2 bases at V and 6 bases at J, with 13 bases in the middle. The germline CDR1 and CDR2 sequences are MNHNY and SVGAGI (reference sequence). The CDR3 DNA sequence: TGTGCCAGCAGTTACACGGCGGGCCGACATGGCTACACCTTC. Protein sequence: CASSYTAGRHGYTF.

As for this clonotype: The CDR3 end shows no conserved phenylalanine or tryptophan, and so a read error is likely. The chain couples TRBV7-3 to TRBJ2-7; D not resolved. CDR3 length equals 13 residues. The germline V gene encodes CDR1 SGHTA and CDR2 FQGTGA. Written as DNA, the CDR3 is TGCGCCAGCAGCTTCGCCGGAGCAACAGAGCAGTACTAC. This translates into CASSFAGATEQYY.

The V call is TRBV11-3, the J call TRBJ2-5; possible D gene TRBD2, 7 bases. There are 12 residues in the CDR3. Germline assignment: CDR1 SGHNT and CDR2 YENEEA. Trimming removed 6 bases at V and 9 bases at J, with 14 bases between. The chain's CDR3 is CASSSGGDAQYF. For the CDR3, the DNA is TGTGCCAGCAGTTCGGGGGGCGATGCCCAGTACTTC.

To note about this clonotype: Since no conserved phenylalanine or tryptophan closes the CDR3, a read error is the likely cause. The DNA is left out, because the CDR3 cannot be placed on it with certainty; the CDR3 is given as TCRdb lists it. V usage is TRBV15 and J usage is TRBJ2-4. The CDR3 is 12 residues long, ends included. CDR1 and CDR2 from the germline V gene are LNHNV and YYDKDF (reference sequence). This CDR3 reads CATSGARNQETH.

The V and J genes are TRBV7-7 and TRBJ2-7, with 8 bases that match TRBD2. Germline V gives CDR1 SSHAT, CDR2 FNYEAQ (reference sequence). V was clipped by 3 bases and J by 4 bases; unmatched bases: 17. This CDR3 has 18 amino acids. The CDR3 sequence: CASSFQTGGGTPTYEQYV. The CDR3 DNA reads as TGTGCCAGCAGCTTTCAGACAGGCGGGGGGACACCCACTTACGAGCAGTACGTC.

Turning to this clonotype: This likely comes from a read error, as the CDR3 has no conserved phenylalanine or tryptophan at its end. The DNA is left out, because the CDR3 cannot be placed on it with certainty; the CDR3 is given as TCRdb lists it. The gene calls are TRBV7-2 and TRBJ2-3; the table's D call of TRBD1 was not tested on the DNA. The CDR3 has 12 amino acids, counting both end residues. In germline, CDR1 is SGHTA, CDR2 FQGNSA. CDR3 protein: CASSLASDKQPH.

A remark on this clonotype: Given the absence of the conserved phenylalanine or tryptophan at the CDR3 end, a read error is likely. The DNA is left out, because the CDR3 cannot be placed on it with certainty; the CDR3 is given as TCRdb lists it. The chain carries TRBV2 and TRBJ2-6; the DNA was not used to check the table's D call, TRBD2. Per the germline V gene, CDR1 is SNHLY and CDR2 is FYNNEI. The CDR3 totals 15 residues, both ends included. The chain's CDR3 is CATRGRGSDANDLAL.

Concerning this clonotype itself: The CDR3 end shows no conserved phenylalanine or tryptophan, and so a read error is likely. No DNA is shown, since the ends of the CDR3 on it are uncertain; the CDR3 is the one TCRdb lists. The chain has TRBV7-2 and TRBJ1-2; the D segment call TRBD1 is taken from the table without a DNA check. Germline CDR1 and CDR2: SGHTA and FQGNSA. The CDR3 is 15 amino acids in total, end residues counted. CDR3: CASSCDPDGTALSTL.

This rearrangement joins TRBV7-6 to TRBJ1-2; D uncertain. CDR3 length: 16 amino acids. V was clipped by 0 bases and J by 10 bases, with 21 bases between them. CDR1 and CDR2 (germline): SGHVS, FNYEAQ. The CDR3 sequence: CASSLARFNELFFYTF. For the CDR3, the DNA is TGTGCCAGCAGCTTAGCTAGGTTCAATGAGCTATTTTTCTACACCTTC.

The chain has TRBV7-2 and TRBJ1-2, with D uncertain. The V end was cut by 4 bases, the J end by 2 bases, with 14 bases between. The CDR3 contains 15 residues. Per germline, CDR1 SGHTA and CDR2 FQGNSA. The CDR3 DNA reads TGTGCCAGCAGCTGGAGTGGAGGCTCCAACTATGGCTACACCTTC. Translated: CASSWSGGSNYGYTF.

This clonotype has just a few counts. The rearrangement joins TRBV15 to TRBJ2-1; no definite D call. Germline V lookup: CDR1 LNHNV, CDR2 YYDKDF (reference sequence). This CDR3 is 12 amino acids long. V lost 1 base and J 7 bases, leaving 5 bases between the germline ends. Here the CDR3 reads CATSRVGNEQFF. In DNA, the CDR3 is TGTGCCACCAGCAGAGTAGGGAATGAGCAGTTCTTC.

The chain employs TRBV29-1 and TRBJ1-2, with 8 positions matching TRBD1. CDR3 size: 11 residues. With 8 bases clipped from V and 7 bases from J, the junction kept 6 bases outside the gene matches. Germline V lookup: CDR1 SQVTM, CDR2 ANQGSEA. The DNA of the CDR3 is TGCAGCTGCACAGGGGGTTTTGGCTACACCTTC. Translating gives CSCTGGFGYTF.

This clonotype was observed at least ten times. V and J are TRBV7-8 and TRBJ1-2, with a tentative D call TRBD1 (6 bases). The germline gives CDR1 SGHVS, CDR2 FQNEAQ. The CDR3 contains 16 residues. V was cut by 0 bases and J by 10 bases, with 21 bases left in between. CDR3 bases: TGTGCCAGCAGCTTAGCGGGGGGCCCCGATGCGCAGTACTACACCTTC. Its protein is CASSLAGGPDAQYYTF.

The chain has TRBV20-1 and TRBJ2-7; 8 nucleotides align to TRBD2. There are 13 residues in the CDR3. The germline V gene has CDR1 DFQATT and CDR2 SNEGSKA (reference sequence). J gave up 6 bases and V 6 bases, and 10 bases lay outside the gene matches. DNA for the CDR3: TGCAGTGCAAGACGGGCCGGGGGGGGCGAGCAGTACTTC. This encodes CSARRAGGGEQYF.

As to this clonotype: The junction departs from germline at one end; a sequencing error may be responsible. The chain combines TRBV9 with TRBJ2-5; 8 nucleotides agree with TRBD2. CDR1 and CDR2 (germline): SGDLS, YYNGEE. There are 15 residues in the CDR3. The CDR3 sequence is CASSASGPWVETQYF. The CDR3, as DNA: TGTGCCAGCAGCGCTAGCGGGCCTTGGGTAGAGACTCAGTACTTC.

The V gene is TRBV20-1, the J gene TRBJ1-1; no definite D call. Trimming removed 6 bases from V and 2 bases from J, with 19 bases in between. The germline V gene encodes CDR1 DFQATT and CDR2 SNEGSKA (reference sequence). This CDR3 is 15 amino acids long. CDR3 nucleotides: TGCAGTGCCCGACCTAGAACAGAGGTTAACACTGAAGCTTTCTTT. Protein product: CSARPRTEVNTEAFF.

This chain links TRBV7-2 with TRBJ2-7; D is unclear. Germline values: CDR1 SGHTA, CDR2 FQGNSA. Trimming shortened V by 2 bases and J by 3 bases, and 23 bases separated the two germline ends. The CDR3 length is 18 residues. CDR3 nucleotides: TGTGCCAGCAGCTTACACCCCTCCACTACGCAGCTCTTCTACGAGCAGTACGTC. Its translation: CASSLHPSTTQLFYEQYV.

This chain links TRBV12-3 or TRBV12-4 with TRBJ2-3, with D perhaps given as TRBD1 or TRBD2 (5 bases each). This CDR3 is 13 amino acids long. The V and J ends lost 6 bases and 5 bases respectively, with 12 bases between them. This chain's CDR3 is CASRRGKGDTQYF. The CDR3 DNA follows: TGTGCCAGCAGGAGGGGCAAGGGAGATACGCAGTATTTT.

The gene calls are TRBV9 and TRBJ2-2; tentatively, D is TRBD1 (5 bases). The CDR3 runs 16 residues. Per the germline V gene, CDR1 is SGDLS and CDR2 is YYNGEE. Trimming took 4 bases from V and 6 from J, leaving 19 bases between them. The CDR3 protein is CASSPRTRTGAGELFF. CDR3 DNA sequence: TGTGCCAGCAGCCCCCGGACAAGGACGGGCGCCGGGGAGCTGTTTTTT.

The rearrangement joins TRBV11-3 to TRBJ2-1; a weak D match, TRBD1 (5 bases). V was cut by 1 base and J by 1 base, with 8 bases left in between. Germline V gene lookup returns CDR1 SGHNT and CDR2 YENEEA. The CDR3 covers 15 residues. CDR3 region: CASSLGGKSYNEQFF. The CDR3 nucleotides are TGTGCCAGCAGCTTAGGGGGCAAGTCCTACAATGAGCAGTTCTTC.

This clonotype was observed many times. This chain joins TRBV27 and TRBJ1-1; D is undetermined. This CDR3 has 11 residues. V was pared by 6 bases and J by 5 bases, with 7 bases between. The germline gives CDR1 MNHEY, CDR2 SMNVEV (reference sequence). This CDR3 reads CASRRGTEAFF. CDR3 coding DNA: TGTGCCAGCAGGCGAGGGACTGAAGCTTTCTTT.

V is TRBV24-1 and J is TRBJ2-1; 12 nucleotides line up with TRBD2. Looked up from germline, CDR1 is KGHDR and CDR2 is SFDVKD. CDR3 length: 14 amino acids. V was pared by 9 bases and J by 8 bases, with 7 bases of the junction left unmatched. Here the CDR3 DNA reads TGTGCCACCGGGACTAGCGGGTTCCGGGATGAGCAGTTCTTC. This sequence encodes CATGTSGFRDEQFF.

The rearrangement joins TRBV7-8 to TRBJ2-7; D remains ambiguous. Germline values: CDR1 SGHVS, CDR2 FQNEAQ. V lost 5 bases and J 9 bases, leaving 20 bases between the germline ends. CDR3 size: 14 residues. Written as DNA, the CDR3 is TGTGCCAGCAGCGGCCCGGGCGTAGCCTATACGCAGTACTTC. Protein: CASSGPGVAYTQYF.